This TCR beta chain was documented in a study of beta chain features in type 1 diabetes. The whole isolated RNA underwent reverse transcription, so sequencing captured expressed TCRB transcripts. TCRdb's table, derived via immunoSEQ multiplex PCR, lists solely in-frame clones and lacks some. Of roughly 260,000 clones detected, 11% appear once; the ten largest clones hold about 0.018%. The V end was cut by 5 bases, the J end by 7 bases, with 21 bases between. The CDR3 is 15 residues long. Germline V gene lookup returns CDR1 SGHTA and CDR2 FQGNSA. Study-wide results and limits: People with Type 1 diabetes carried modestly yet significantly shorter TCRB CDR3s in all four CD4+ subsets.

This clone was seen only a few times. Its antigen is not known. Sequences were obtained from naive CD4+ T cells from blood. The J gene is TRBJ2-7, the V gene TRBV7-2; possible D gene TRBD2, 6 bases. The sequence was obtained from a man under 40 with type 1 diabetes. CDR3 nucleotides: TGTGCCAGCAGCACCTTCGGAGGGAACCCCTCGGAGCAGTACTTC. Translating gives CASSTFGGNPSEQYF.